This T cell receptor (beta chain) was captured by sequencing in a study of OX40 agonist ivuxolimab in advanced cancers. Repertoires were generated with immunoSEQ multiplex PCR, while TCRdb's copy carries only in-frame clones and drops some. This table has tens of thousands of clones, about 88% appearing once. This specimen was CD4+ or CD8+ T cells sorted from blood, taken in a trial of the OX40 agonist ivuxolimab. The receptor was derived from an adult with an advanced solid tumor such as melanoma, head and neck, liver or kidney cancer.

Here the CDR3 reads CASGSPDRGGWYNYGYTF. The DNA of the CDR3 is TGTGCTAGTGGTTCTCCGGACAGGGGAGGGTGGTATAACTATGGCTACACCTTC. V usage is TRBV12-5 and J usage is TRBJ1-2, with 9 bases fitting TRBD1. This CDR3 spans 18 amino acids. J was trimmed by 1 base and V by 4 bases; bases with no gene match: 13. Germline V gene sequence: CDR1 LGHNT, CDR2 FRNRAP.